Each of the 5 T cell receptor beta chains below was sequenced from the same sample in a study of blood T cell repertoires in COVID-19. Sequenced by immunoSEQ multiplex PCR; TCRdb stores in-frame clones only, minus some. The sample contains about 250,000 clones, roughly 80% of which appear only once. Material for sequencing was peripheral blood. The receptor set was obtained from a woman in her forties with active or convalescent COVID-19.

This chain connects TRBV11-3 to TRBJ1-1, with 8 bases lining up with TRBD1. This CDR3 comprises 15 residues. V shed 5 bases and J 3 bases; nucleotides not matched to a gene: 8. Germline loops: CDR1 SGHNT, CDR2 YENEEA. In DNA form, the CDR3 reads TGTGCCAGCAGCCCCGGGACAGGATATGACACTGAAGCTTTCTTT. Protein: CASSPGTGYDTEAFF.

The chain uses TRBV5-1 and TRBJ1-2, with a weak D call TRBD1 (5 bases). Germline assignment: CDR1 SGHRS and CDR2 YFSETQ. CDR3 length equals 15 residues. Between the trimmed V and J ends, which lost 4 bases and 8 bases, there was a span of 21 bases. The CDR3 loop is CASSAKTDMGSGYTF. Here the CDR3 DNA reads TGCGCCAGCAGCGCAAAGACGGACATGGGATCCGGCTACACCTTC.

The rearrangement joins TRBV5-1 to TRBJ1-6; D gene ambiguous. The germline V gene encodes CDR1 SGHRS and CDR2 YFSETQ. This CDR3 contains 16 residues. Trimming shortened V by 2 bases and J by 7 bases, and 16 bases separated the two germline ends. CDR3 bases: TGCGCCAGCAGCTTTAGAATAAGGGAGGGAAATTCACCCCTCCACTTT. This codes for CASSFRIREGNSPLHF.

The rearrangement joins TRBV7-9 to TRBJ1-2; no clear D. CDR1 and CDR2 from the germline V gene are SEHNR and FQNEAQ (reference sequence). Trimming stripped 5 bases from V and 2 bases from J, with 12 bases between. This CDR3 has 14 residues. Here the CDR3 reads CASSLSSDNYGYTF. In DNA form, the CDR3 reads TGTGCCAGCAGCCTAAGCAGCGACAACTATGGCTACACCTTC.

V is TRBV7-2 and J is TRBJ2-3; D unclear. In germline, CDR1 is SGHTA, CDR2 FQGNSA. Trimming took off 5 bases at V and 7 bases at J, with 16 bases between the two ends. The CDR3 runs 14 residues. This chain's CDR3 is CASSPAGSWNTQYF. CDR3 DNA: TGTGCCAGCAGCCCTGCCGGGTCTTGGAATACGCAGTATTTT.